A selection of T cell receptor beta chains follows, all from one sample in a study of T cell responses to AZD1222 COVID-19 vaccine. The table came from immunoSEQ multiplex PCR; TCRdb's copy has only in-frame clones and leaves some out. The sample holds some 100,000 clones, about 90% seen once. The specimen was peripheral blood, collected on day 0 of AZD1222 vaccination. The receptors were gathered from an adult in good health. Each CDR3 is given with its conserved first and last residue. The D gene is left open where the match is weak. Only part of the rows carry a size: once, few, many, or a class if the clone is expanded.

-	-	TRBV6-5	TRBJ1-2	CASQGFGSPYGYTF	TGTGCCTCACAGGGTTTTGGCTCCCCTTATGGCTACACCTTC
-	-	TRBV15	TRBJ1-2	CATSSWTDYGYTF	TGTGCCACCAGCAGCTGGACGGACTATGGCTACACCTTC
-	-	TRBV5-1	TRBJ2-7	CASSLVGTDYEQYF	TGCGCCAGCAGCTTGGTCGGGACGGACTACGAGCAGTACTTC
TRBD1	-	TRBV5-1	TRBJ2-2	CASSLGQGDTGELFF	TGCGCCAGCAGCTTGGGACAGGGGGACACCGGGGAGCTGTTTTTT
-	-	TRBV5-8	TRBJ1-2	CASSFRAGDGYTF	TGTGCCAGCAGCTTTCGGGCAGGGGACGGCTACACCTTC
-	once	TRBV6-2/TRBV6-3	TRBJ1-2	CASSYYAGEYGYTF	TGTGCCAGCAGTTACTACGCAGGGGAATATGGCTACACCTTC
TRBD1	once	TRBV19	TRBJ2-1	CASSHVGTGYNEQFF	TGTGCCAGTAGCCACGTGGGGACAGGATACAATGAGCAGTTCTTC
TRBD2	-	TRBV4-1	TRBJ2-7	CASSQGGRGSYEQYF	TGCGCCAGCAGCCAAGGGGGCCGCGGGAGCTACGAGCAGTACTTC
-	-	TRBV27	TRBJ2-1	CASSPSVGGYNEQFF	TGTGCCAGCAGTCCTAGCGTCGGGGGATACAATGAGCAGTTCTTC
-	-	TRBV6-5	TRBJ1-6	CASSYSGAQYNSPLHF	TGTGCCAGCAGTTACTCAGGGGCCCAATATAATTCACCCCTCCACTTT
-	-	TRBV12-3/TRBV12-4	TRBJ1-2	CASRSQGGGGYTF	TGTGCCAGCAGATCACAGGGTGGGGGTGGCTACACCTTC
TRBD2	-	TRBV10-3	TRBJ2-1	CAISETSGSSYNEQFF	TGTGCCATCAGTGAGACTAGCGGGAGCTCCTACAATGAGCAGTTCTTC
-	-	TRBV4-1	TRBJ2-7	CASSRTSGVGSYEQYF	TGCGCCAGCAGCCGGACCTCCGGGGTTGGCTCCTACGAGCAGTACTTC
TRBD2	-	TRBV3-1/TRBV3-2	TRBJ2-7	CASSQGRLAANYEQYF	TGTGCCAGCAGCCAAGGGCGCCTAGCGGCAAACTACGAGCAGTACTTC
TRBD1	-	TRBV19	TRBJ1-2	CASTQSQGTAYGYTF	TGTGCCAGTACTCAATCGCAGGGGACAGCATATGGCTACACCTTC
TRBD2	once	TRBV3-1/TRBV3-2	TRBJ2-7	CASSFWASGSSYEQYF	TGTGCCAGCAGCTTCTGGGCTAGCGGGAGTAGCTACGAGCAGTACTTC
TRBD2	-	TRBV6-1	TRBJ2-7	CASSGPGTSGRHEQYF	TGTGCCAGCAGTGGCCCCGGGACTAGCGGGAGACACGAGCAGTACTTC
TRBD2	-	TRBV3-1/TRBV3-2	TRBJ2-3	CASSHGRASSTDTQYF	TGTGCCAGCAGCCATGGGAGGGCGTCCAGCACAGATACGCAGTATTTT
-	-	TRBV27	TRBJ1-1	CASSAYRVGATEAFF	TGTGCCAGCAGTGCCTACAGGGTAGGGGCCACTGAAGCTTTCTTT
-	-	TRBV5-1	TRBJ1-2	CASSLQQAYGYTF	TGCGCCAGCAGCTTGCAACAGGCCTATGGCTACACCTTC
TRBD1	-	TRBV5-6	TRBJ1-2	CASSLGQGGGGGYTF	TGTGCCAGCAGCTTGGGACAGGGCGGGGGCGGCGGCTACACCTTC
TRBD1	-	TRBV5-1	TRBJ1-2	CASSAGTGINYGYTF	TGCGCCAGCAGCGCCGGGACAGGGATTAACTATGGCTACACCTTC
TRBD1	-	TRBV7-3	TRBJ1-2	CASSPGQGGGYTF	TGTGCCAGCAGCCCCGGACAGGGGGGAGGCTACACCTTC
TRBD2	-	TRBV3-1/TRBV3-2	TRBJ2-5	CASSPRLAMQAQYF	TGTGCCAGCAGCCCTCGACTAGCGATGCAGGCCCAGTACTTC
-	once	TRBV10-2	TRBJ2-7	CASSESSYEQYF	TGCGCCAGCAGTGAGAGTTCCTACGAGCAGTACTTC
-	few	TRBV29-1	TRBJ1-2	CSVESDGYTF	TGCAGCGTTGAATCGGATGGCTACACCTTC
-	-	TRBV5-4	TRBJ1-2	CASRPGGVDYGYTF	TGTGCCAGCAGGCCCGGGGGGGTGGACTATGGCTACACCTTC
-	-	TRBV27	TRBJ1-2	CASSPRGGAFNYGYTF	TGTGCCAGCAGCCCCCGGGGGGGGGCTTTTAACTATGGCTACACCTTC
-	-	TRBV7-2	TRBJ1-1	CASSLVGSGSEAFF	TGTGCCAGCAGCTTAGTCGGGTCGGGGTCTGAAGCTTTCTTT
TRBD1	-	TRBV7-2	TRBJ1-5	CASSLGGLTGQGGQPQHF	TGTGCCAGCAGCTTAGGGGGCTTGACAGGGCAGGGTGGGCAGCCCCAGCATTTT
-	-	TRBV19	TRBJ1-4	CASRSREGTNEKLFF	TGTGCCAGTAGATCCCGAGAGGGCACTAATGAAAAACTGTTTTTT
-	-	TRBV18	TRBJ2-5	CASSPRASQGSETQYF	TGTGCCAGCTCACCAAGGGCGTCGCAAGGGAGTGAGACCCAGTACTTC
-	-	TRBV18	TRBJ1-2	CASSPPNRENYGYTF	TGTGCCAGCTCACCACCAAACAGAGAGAACTATGGCTACACCTTC
-	-	TRBV6-5	TRBJ2-7	CASSYGQNYEQYF	TGTGCCAGCAGTTATGGACAGAACTACGAGCAGTACTTC
-	-	TRBV7-8	TRBJ1-2	CASSLAGGVGYGYTF	TGTGCCAGCAGCTTAGCGGGAGGGGTTGGTTATGGCTACACCTTC
-	-	TRBV6-6	TRBJ1-5	CASTVGRDSNQPQHF	TGTGCCAGCACCGTCGGGAGGGATAGCAATCAGCCCCAGCATTTT
-	-	TRBV2	TRBJ1-6	CASSHKSPLHF	TGTGCCAGCAGCCACAAATCACCCCTCCACTTT
TRBD1	-	TRBV6-5	TRBJ1-6	CASTEQGAYNSPLHF	TGTGCCAGCACCGAACAGGGGGCCTATAATTCACCCCTCCACTTT
-	-	TRBV7-8	TRBJ2-3	CASRSTDTQYF	TGTGCCAGCAGGTCCACAGATACGCAGTATTTT
-	-	TRBV10-3	TRBJ2-5	CAISGQRQGETQYF	TGTGCCATCAGTGGTCAGCGGCAGGGCGAGACCCAGTACTTC
-	few	TRBV30	TRBJ1-5	CAWGPGQFYQPQHF	TGTGCCTGGGGTCCCGGACAGTTTTATCAGCCCCAGCATTTT
TRBD1	-	TRBV4-2	TRBJ1-3	CASSLWTGGEAGNTIYF	TGTGCCAGCAGCTTATGGACAGGGGGCGAGGCTGGAAACACCATATATTTT
-	-	TRBV9	TRBJ2-2	CASRVGGTGELFF	TGTGCCAGCAGGGTAGGTGGCACCGGGGAGCTGTTTTTT
-	-	TRBV5-1	TRBJ2-7	CASSLEFGARYEQYF	TGCGCCAGCAGCTTGGAGTTCGGGGCTCGATACGAGCAGTACTTC
-	-	TRBV6-5	TRBJ2-3	CASIPWGVEADTQYF	TGTGCCAGCATCCCGTGGGGGGTTGAGGCAGATACGCAGTATTTT
-	few	TRBV6-5	TRBJ2-1	CASSYGDMAEQFF	TGTGCCAGCAGTTACGGCGACATGGCTGAGCAGTTCTTC
TRBD1	-	TRBV5-1	TRBJ1-2	CASSLAQGQGSGYTF	TGCGCCAGCAGCTTGGCCCAGGGACAGGGCAGTGGCTACACCTTC
TRBD2	-	TRBV18	TRBJ2-1	CASSPGTSGSFEQFF	TGTGCCAGCTCCCCGGGGACTAGCGGGAGTTTTGAGCAGTTCTTC
TRBD1	once	TRBV19	TRBJ1-6	CATSPNPGGGQPLHF	TGTGCCACCTCCCCTAATCCAGGGGGGGGCCAACCCCTCCACTTT
-	once	TRBV16	TRBJ2-3	CASSQSPIDTQYF	TGTGCCAGCAGCCAATCTCCGATAGATACGCAGTATTTT
TRBD2	-	TRBV7-2	TRBJ2-1	CASSLAPSGGADEQFF	TGTGCCAGCAGCTTAGCCCCTAGCGGGGGGGCAGATGAGCAGTTCTTC
-	-	TRBV19	TRBJ1-1	CASSSGTRGNTEAFF	TGTGCCAGTAGTTCCGGGACGCGGGGGAATACTGAAGCTTTCTTT
-	-	TRBV27	TRBJ2-7	CASSLLEGSEQYF	TGTGCCAGCAGTTTACTAGAGGGATCCGAGCAGTACTTC
-	few	TRBV3-1/TRBV3-2	TRBJ1-6	CASSHTASSYNSPLHF	TGTGCCAGCAGCCATACAGCGAGCTCCTATAATTCACCCCTCCACTTT
-	few	TRBV2	TRBJ1-5	CASRGTSGISNQPQHF	TGTGCCAGCAGGGGGACTTCAGGGATTAGCAATCAGCCCCAGCATTTT
-	few	TRBV7-3	TRBJ2-2	CASSLGGSNTGELFF	TGTGCCAGCAGCTTAGGGGGAAGTAACACCGGGGAGCTGTTTTTT
-	-	TRBV18	TRBJ2-3	CASSPSDTQYF	TGTGCCAGCTCACCATCCGATACGCAGTATTTT
-	-	TRBV24-1	TRBJ2-1	CATSDPLNEQFF	TGTGCCACCAGTGATCCACTCAATGAGCAGTTCTTC